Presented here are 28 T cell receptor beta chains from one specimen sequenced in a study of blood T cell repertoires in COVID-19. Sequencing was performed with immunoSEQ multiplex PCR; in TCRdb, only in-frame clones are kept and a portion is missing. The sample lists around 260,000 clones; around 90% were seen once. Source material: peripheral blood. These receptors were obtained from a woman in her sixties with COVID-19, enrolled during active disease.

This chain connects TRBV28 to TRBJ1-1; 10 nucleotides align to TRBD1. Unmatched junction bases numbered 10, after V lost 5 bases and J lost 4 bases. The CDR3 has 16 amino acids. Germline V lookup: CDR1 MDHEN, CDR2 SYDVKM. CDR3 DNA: TGTGCCAGCAGTCTAGACAGGGGGCGATGGGGCACTGAAGCTTTCTTT. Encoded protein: CASSLDRGRWGTEAFF.

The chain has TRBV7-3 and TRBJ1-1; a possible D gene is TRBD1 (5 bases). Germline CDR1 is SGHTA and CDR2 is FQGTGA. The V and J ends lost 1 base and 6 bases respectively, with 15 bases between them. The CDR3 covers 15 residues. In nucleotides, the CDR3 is TGTGCCAGCAGCTTAATTGCTAGGGGAGGCTCTGAAGCTTTCTTT. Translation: CASSLIARGGSEAFF.

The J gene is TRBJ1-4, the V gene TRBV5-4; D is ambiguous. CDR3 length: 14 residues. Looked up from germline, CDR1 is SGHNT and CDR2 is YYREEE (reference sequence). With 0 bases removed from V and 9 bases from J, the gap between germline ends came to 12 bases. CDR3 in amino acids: CASSLDSSFQKLFF. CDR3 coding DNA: TGTGCCAGCAGCTTGGACAGCTCGTTCCAAAAACTGTTTTTT.

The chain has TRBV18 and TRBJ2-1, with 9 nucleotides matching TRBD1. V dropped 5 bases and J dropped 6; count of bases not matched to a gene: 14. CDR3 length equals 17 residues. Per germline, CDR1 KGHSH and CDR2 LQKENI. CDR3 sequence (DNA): TGTGCCAGCTCATCGCTGGCCGGGACAGGGAAAATCAATGAGCAGTTCTTC. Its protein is CASSSLAGTGKINEQFF.

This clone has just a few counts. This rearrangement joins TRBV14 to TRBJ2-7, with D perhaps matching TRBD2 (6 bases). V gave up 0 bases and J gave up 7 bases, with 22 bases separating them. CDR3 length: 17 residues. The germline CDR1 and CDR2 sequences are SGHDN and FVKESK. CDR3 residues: CASSQDRGGLSRREQYF. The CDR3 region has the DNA TGTGCCAGCAGCCAAGATCGGGGAGGTTTATCGCGGCGGGAGCAGTACTTC.

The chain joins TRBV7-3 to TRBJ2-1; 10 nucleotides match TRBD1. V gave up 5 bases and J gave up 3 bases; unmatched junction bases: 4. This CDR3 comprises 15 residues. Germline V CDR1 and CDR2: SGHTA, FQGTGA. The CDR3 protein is CASSRDRGIYNEQFF. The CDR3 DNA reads TGTGCCAGCAGCCGGGACAGGGGTATCTACAATGAGCAGTTCTTC.

The CDR3 loop is CASSLAGSTYGYTF. For the CDR3, the DNA is TGTGCCAGCAGCTTGGCCGGGTCTACCTATGGCTACACCTTC. The chain links TRBV5-6 to TRBJ1-2; D gene ambiguous. Germline-derived CDR1 and CDR2 are SGHDT and YYEEEE. Trimming took 0 bases from V and 4 from J, leaving 10 bases between them. CDR3 length equals 14 residues. The full variable domain, rest sourced from reference TRBV5-6 and TRBJ1-2, is DAGVTQSPTHLIKTRGQQVTLRCSPKSGHDTVSWYQQALGQGPQFIFQYYEEEERQRGNFPDRFSGHQFPNYSSELNVNALLLGDSALYLCASSLAGSTYGYTFGSGTRLTVV.

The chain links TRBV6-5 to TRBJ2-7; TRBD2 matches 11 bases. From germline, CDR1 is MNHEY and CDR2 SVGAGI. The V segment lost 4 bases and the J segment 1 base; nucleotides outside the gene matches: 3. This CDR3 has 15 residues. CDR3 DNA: TGTGCCAGCAGTTCCACTAGCGGGGGTTCCTACGAGCAGTACTTC. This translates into CASSSTSGGSYEQYF.

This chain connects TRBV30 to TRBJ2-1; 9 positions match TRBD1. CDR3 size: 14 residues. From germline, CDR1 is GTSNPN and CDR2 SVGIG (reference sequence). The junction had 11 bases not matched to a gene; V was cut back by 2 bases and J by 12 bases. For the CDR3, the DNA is TGTGCCTGGAGTAAACATCAGGACAGGGGAATGCAGTTCTTC. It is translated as CAWSKHQDRGMQFF.

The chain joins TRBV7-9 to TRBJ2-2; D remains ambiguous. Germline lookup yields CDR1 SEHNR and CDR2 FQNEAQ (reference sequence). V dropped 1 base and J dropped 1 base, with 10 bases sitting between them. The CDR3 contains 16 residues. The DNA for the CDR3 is TGTGCCAGCAGCTTAGGAGTCTCAGGGAACACCGGGGAGCTGTTTTTT. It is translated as CASSLGVSGNTGELFF.

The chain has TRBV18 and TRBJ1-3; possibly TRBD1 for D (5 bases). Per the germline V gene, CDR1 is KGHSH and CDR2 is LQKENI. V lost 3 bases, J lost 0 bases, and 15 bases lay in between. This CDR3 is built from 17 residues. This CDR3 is CASSPLNRQNSGNTIYF. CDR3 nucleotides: TGTGCCAGCTCACCCCTGAATAGACAGAACTCTGGAAACACCATATATTTT. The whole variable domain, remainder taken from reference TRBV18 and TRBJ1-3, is NAGVMQNPRHLVRRRGQEARLRCSPMKGHSHVYWYRQLPEEGLKFMVYLQKENIIDESGMPKERFSAEFPKEGPSILRIQQVVRGDSAAYFCASSPLNRQNSGNTIYFGEGSWLTVV.

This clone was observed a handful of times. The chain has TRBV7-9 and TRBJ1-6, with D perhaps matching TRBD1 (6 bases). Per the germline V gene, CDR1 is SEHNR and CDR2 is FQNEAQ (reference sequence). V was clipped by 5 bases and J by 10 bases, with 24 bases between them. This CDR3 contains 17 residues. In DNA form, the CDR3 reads TGTGCCAGCAGCCCAGGCCTCCCCTTACAGGGTCTGTCACCCCTCCACTTT. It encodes CASSPGLPLQGLSPLHF.

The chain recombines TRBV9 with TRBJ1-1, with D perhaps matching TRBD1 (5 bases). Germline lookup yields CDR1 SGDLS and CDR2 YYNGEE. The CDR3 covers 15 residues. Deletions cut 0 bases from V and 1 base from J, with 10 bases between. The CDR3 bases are TGTGCCAGCAGCGTAGAGGCGGGGGGGAACACTGAAGCTTTCTTT. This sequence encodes CASSVEAGGNTEAFF.

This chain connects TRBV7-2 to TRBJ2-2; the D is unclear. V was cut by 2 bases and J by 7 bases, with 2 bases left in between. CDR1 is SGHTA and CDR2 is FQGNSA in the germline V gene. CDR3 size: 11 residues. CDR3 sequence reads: CASSLYGELFF. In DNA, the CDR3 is TGTGCCAGCAGCTTATACGGGGAGCTGTTTTTT.

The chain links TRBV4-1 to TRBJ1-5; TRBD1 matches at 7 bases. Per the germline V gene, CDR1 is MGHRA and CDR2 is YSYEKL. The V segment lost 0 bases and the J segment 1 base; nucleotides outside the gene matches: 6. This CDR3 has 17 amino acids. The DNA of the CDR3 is TGCGCCAGCAGCCAAGATTTGCGGGGACAGAGCAATCAGCCCCAGCATTTT. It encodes CASSQDLRGQSNQPQHF.

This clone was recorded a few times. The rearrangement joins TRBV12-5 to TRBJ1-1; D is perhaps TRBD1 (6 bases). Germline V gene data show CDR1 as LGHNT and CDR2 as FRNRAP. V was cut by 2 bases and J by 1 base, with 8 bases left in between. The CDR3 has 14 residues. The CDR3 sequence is CASGLTGRNTEAFF. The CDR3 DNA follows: TGTGCTAGTGGTTTGACAGGGAGGAACACTGAAGCTTTCTTT.

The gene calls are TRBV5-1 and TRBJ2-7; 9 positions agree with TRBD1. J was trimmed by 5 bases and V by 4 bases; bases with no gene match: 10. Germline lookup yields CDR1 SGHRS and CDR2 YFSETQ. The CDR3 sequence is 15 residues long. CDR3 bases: TGCGCCAGCAGCCTGTGGACAGGGGTGGGAGACGAGCAGTACTTC. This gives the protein CASSLWTGVGDEQYF. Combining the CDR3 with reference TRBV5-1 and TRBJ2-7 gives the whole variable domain KAGVTQTPRYLIKTRGQQVTLSCSPISGHRSVSWYQQTPGQGLQFLFEYFSETQRNKGNFPGRFSGRQFSNSRSEMNVSTLELGDSALYLCASSLWTGVGDEQYFGPGTRLTVT.

The DNA of the CDR3 is TGTGCCAGCAGTCCCCAGGGTTCGTCGGGTAAACTGTTTTTT. This translates into CASSPQGSSGKLFF. The chain links TRBV28 to TRBJ1-4; D is possibly TRBD1 (5 bases). The CDR3 sequence is 14 residues long. Germline values: CDR1 MDHEN, CDR2 SYDVKM. Trimming removed 5 bases at V and 11 bases at J, with 18 bases between. Filled out from reference TRBV28 and TRBJ1-4, the complete variable domain reads DVKVTQSSRYLVKRTGEKVFLECVQDMDHENMFWYRQDPGLGLRLIYFSYDVKMKEKGDIPEGYSVSREKKERFSLILESASTNQTSMYLCASSPQGSSGKLFFGSGTQLSVL.

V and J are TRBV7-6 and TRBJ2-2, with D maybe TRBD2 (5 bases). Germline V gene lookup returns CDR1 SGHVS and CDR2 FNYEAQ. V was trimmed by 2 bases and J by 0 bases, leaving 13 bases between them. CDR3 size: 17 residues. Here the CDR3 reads CASSLFRGDTNTGELFF. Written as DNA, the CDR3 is TGTGCCAGCAGCTTATTCCGGGGAGATACGAACACCGGGGAGCTGTTTTTT.

CDR3 coding DNA: TGTGCCAGCACCCGTCGGGGGACGGGAACGAACACCGGGGAGCTGTTTTTT. Encoded protein: CASTRRGTGTNTGELFF. This chain uses TRBV2 with TRBJ2-2; possible D gene TRBD2, 6 bases. Germline CDR1 SNHLY, CDR2 FYNNEI. Trimming cost V 7 bases and J 0 bases, with 18 bases left between them. The CDR3 sequence is 17 residues long.

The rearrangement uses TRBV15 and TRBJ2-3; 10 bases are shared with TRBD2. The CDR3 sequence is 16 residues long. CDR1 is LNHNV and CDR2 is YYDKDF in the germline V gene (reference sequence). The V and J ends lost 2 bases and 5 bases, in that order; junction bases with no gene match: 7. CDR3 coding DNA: TGTGCCACCAGCAGAAGACTAGCGGGTGCCGGAGATACGCAGTATTTT. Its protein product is CATSRRLAGAGDTQYF. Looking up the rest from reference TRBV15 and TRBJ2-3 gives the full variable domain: DAMVIQNPRYQVTQFGKPVTLSCSQTLNHNVMYWYQQKSSQAPKLLFHYYDKDFNNEADTPDNFQSRRPNTSFCFLDIRSPGLGDTAMYLCATSRRLAGAGDTQYFGPGTRLTVL.

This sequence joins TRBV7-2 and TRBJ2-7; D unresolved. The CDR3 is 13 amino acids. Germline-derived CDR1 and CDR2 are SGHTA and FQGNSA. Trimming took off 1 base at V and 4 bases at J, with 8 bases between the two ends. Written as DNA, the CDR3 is TGTGCCAGCAGCTTAGGTACGGAGTACGAGCAGTACTTC. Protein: CASSLGTEYEQYF.

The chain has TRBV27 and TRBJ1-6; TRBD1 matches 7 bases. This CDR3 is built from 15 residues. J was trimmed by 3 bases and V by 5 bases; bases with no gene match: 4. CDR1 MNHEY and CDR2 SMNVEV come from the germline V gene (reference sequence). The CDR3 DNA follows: TGTGCCAGCAGTCTAAACAGGGGCTATAATTCACCCCTCCACTTT. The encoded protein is CASSLNRGYNSPLHF.

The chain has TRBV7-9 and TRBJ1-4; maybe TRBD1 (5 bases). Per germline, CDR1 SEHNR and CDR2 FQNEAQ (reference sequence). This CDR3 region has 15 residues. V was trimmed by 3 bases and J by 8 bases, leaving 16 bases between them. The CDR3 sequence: CASSFHGGLREKLFF. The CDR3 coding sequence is TGTGCCAGCAGCTTCCACGGGGGTCTGCGGGAAAAACTGTTTTTT.

CDR3 DNA sequence: TGTGCCAGCAGCTTAGCTACAGGGTATAATTCACCCCTCCACTTT. Translation: CASSLATGYNSPLHF. This chain connects TRBV7-9 to TRBJ1-6, with D possibly TRBD1 on 6 matching bases. Germline CDR1 SEHNR, CDR2 FQNEAQ (reference sequence). This CDR3 contains 15 residues. V was trimmed by 0 bases and J by 4 bases, leaving 7 bases between them.

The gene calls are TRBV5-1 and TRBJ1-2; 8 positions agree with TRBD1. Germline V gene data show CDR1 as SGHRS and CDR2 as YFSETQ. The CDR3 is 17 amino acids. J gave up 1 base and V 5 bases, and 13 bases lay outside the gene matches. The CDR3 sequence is CASSLTDRVGGNYGYTF. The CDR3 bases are TGCGCCAGCAGTTTAACGGACAGGGTTGGGGGTAACTATGGCTACACCTTC. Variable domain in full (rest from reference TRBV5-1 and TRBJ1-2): KAGVTQTPRYLIKTRGQQVTLSCSPISGHRSVSWYQQTPGQGLQFLFEYFSETQRNKGNFPGRFSGRQFSNSRSEMNVSTLELGDSALYLCASSLTDRVGGNYGYTFGSGTRLTVV.

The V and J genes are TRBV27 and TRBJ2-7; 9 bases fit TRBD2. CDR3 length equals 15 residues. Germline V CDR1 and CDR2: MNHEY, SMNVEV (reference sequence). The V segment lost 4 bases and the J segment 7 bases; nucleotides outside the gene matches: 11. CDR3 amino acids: CASSSRSGSGREQYF. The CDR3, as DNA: TGTGCCAGCAGTTCTCGTAGCGGGAGTGGCCGGGAGCAGTACTTC.

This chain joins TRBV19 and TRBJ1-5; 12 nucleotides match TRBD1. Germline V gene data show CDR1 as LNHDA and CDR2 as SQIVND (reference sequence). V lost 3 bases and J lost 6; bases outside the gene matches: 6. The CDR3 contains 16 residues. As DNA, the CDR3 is TGTGCCAGTAGTATTGGGACAGGGGGCCGCGGTCAGCCCCAGCATTTT. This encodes CASSIGTGGRGQPQHF.